These T cell receptor beta chains were read from a single sample in a study of blood T cell repertoires in COVID-19. Here immunoSEQ multiplex PCR was the method, and the copy in TCRdb shows in-frame clones only, minus some. Seen here are some 73,000 clones, more than 65% observed once, and the top ten hold 25% to 30%. The sequencing sample was made of peripheral blood. The receptor source for this set is a human donor in a cohort sampled during active COVID-19. CDR3s include the opening cysteine and the closing phenylalanine or tryptophan. The D gene is left open where the match is weak. Clone size is given for some rows only: seen once, a few or many times, or a class if the clone is expanded.

cdr3_nt | cdr3_aa | clone_size | j_call | v_call | d_call
TGTGCCAGCAGTGAGGGCGGGGGGGCCGGACAAGAGACCCAGTACTTC | CASSEGGGAGQETQYF | - | TRBJ2-5 | TRBV2 | TRBD2
TGTGCCAGCAGCGAGACTGGGACTTACGGGGCCGGGGAGCTGTTTTTT | CASSETGTYGAGELFF | - | TRBJ2-2 | TRBV7-7 | -
TGCGCCAGCAGCCACCGTCCGGACAGAAAAACCTACGAGCAGTACTTC | CASSHRPDRKTYEQYF | - | TRBJ2-7 | TRBV4-1 | -
TGTGCCAGCAATAAGATCAGGGGGACTGAAGCTTTCTTT | CASNKIRGTEAFF | - | TRBJ1-1 | TRBV12-3/TRBV12-4 | TRBD1
TGCAGTGCTAGCGTGGGGGGCGAGCAGTACTTC | CSASVGGEQYF | - | TRBJ2-7 | TRBV20-1 | -
TGTGCCAGCACCCGAAGGTCGGCAGGGGGGACTGAAGCTTTCTTT | CASTRRSAGGTEAFF | once | TRBJ1-1 | TRBV2 | TRBD1
TGTGCCAGCAGTGCCGGACAGGGACGTCAGCCCCAGCATTTT | CASSAGQGRQPQHF | - | TRBJ1-5 | TRBV27 | TRBD1
TGTGCCAGCAGCGCAGGCTCCTCCTCCTACGAGCAGTACTTC | CASSAGSSSYEQYF | - | TRBJ2-7 | TRBV9 | -
TGTGCCAGCAGATCCACAGGGGCGCCGGACACCATATATTTT | CASRSTGAPDTIYF | - | TRBJ1-3 | TRBV6-5 | TRBD1
TGTGCTAGTGGTCCAACTAGCGGGGGGTATTTCGGTGGGGAGCTGTTTTTT | CASGPTSGGYFGGELFF | - | TRBJ2-2 | TRBV12-5 | TRBD2
TGCGCCAGCAGCCAAAGCGCCCTAGCGGGGGTGTTTCATACGCAGTATTTT | CASSQSALAGVFHTQYF | few | TRBJ2-3 | TRBV4-1 | TRBD2
TGTGCCAGCAGCGTCCTAGGAACTAATGAAAAACTGTTTTTT | CASSVLGTNEKLFF | - | TRBJ1-4 | TRBV9 | -
TGTGCCAGCACCCTAAGGAAGAGCGGCTCACCCCTCCACTTT | CASTLRKSGSPLHF | once | TRBJ1-6 | TRBV7-2 | -
TGTGCCAGCAACGGCTGGGGGCAGGGCAGAACTGAAGCTTTCTTT | CASNGWGQGRTEAFF | - | TRBJ1-1 | TRBV28 | -
TGCGCCAGCAGCCCCGAGGGTGGGGAGAATCAGCCCCAGCATTTT | CASSPEGGENQPQHF | - | TRBJ1-5 | TRBV5-1 | -
TGTGCCAGCAGAAGGGAGTCCGGCGGGGCTTTCTTT | CASRRESGGAFF | - | TRBJ1-1 | TRBV7-2 | -
TGTGCCACCAGCAGTCCCGGGACAGGGGGCTACGAGCAGTACTTC | CATSSPGTGGYEQYF | - | TRBJ2-7 | TRBV15 | TRBD1
TGCGCCAGCAGGGCCCAGAATGAGCAGTTCTTC | CASRAQNEQFF | - | TRBJ2-1 | TRBV5-1 | -
TGTGCCACCAGTGATCTCCCCCATCCGGGACAGAGAACAGATACGCAGTATTTT | CATSDLPHPGQRTDTQYF | - | TRBJ2-3 | TRBV24-1 | TRBD1
TGTGCCAGCAGCCCGTCGGTCTTCCCTAGGGGCGGGGAGCTGTTTTTT | CASSPSVFPRGGELFF | - | TRBJ2-2 | TRBV7-9 | -